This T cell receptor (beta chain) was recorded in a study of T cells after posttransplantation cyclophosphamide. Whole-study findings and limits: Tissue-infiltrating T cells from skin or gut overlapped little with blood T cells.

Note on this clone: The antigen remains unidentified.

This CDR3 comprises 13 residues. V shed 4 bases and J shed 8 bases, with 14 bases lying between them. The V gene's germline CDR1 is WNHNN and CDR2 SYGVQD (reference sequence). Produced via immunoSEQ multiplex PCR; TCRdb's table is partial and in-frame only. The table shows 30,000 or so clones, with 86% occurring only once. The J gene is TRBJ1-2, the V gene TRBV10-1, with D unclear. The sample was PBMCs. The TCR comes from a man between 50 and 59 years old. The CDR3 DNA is TGCGCCAGCAGTGCTCAGGAACCCCACGGCTACACCTTC. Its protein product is CASSAQEPHGYTF.